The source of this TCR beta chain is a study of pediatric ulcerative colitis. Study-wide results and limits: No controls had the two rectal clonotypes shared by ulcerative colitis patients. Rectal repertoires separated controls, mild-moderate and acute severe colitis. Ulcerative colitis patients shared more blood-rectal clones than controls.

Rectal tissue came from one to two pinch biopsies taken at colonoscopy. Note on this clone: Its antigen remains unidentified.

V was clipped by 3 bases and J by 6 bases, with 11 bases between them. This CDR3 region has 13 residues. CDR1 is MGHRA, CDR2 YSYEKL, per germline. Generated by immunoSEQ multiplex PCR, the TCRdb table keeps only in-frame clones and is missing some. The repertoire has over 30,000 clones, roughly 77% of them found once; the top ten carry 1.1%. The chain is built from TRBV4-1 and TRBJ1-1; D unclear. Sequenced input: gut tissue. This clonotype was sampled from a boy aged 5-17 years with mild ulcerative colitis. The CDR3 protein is CASSHRRAPEAFF. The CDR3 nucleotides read TGCGCCAGCAGCCATAGGCGGGCACCTGAAGCTTTCTTT.